This TCR beta chain was obtained from a study of control samples from healthy donors and cancer patients. Clones were sequenced by immunoSEQ multiplex PCR, and TCRdb holds only the in-frame ones, with some missing. The sample carries 100,000 to 150,000 clones, around 87% recorded once. The germline gives CDR1 SGDLS, CDR2 YYNGEE. The CDR3 is 13 residues long. Trimming removed 0 bases from V and 7 bases from J, with 10 bases in between. The sequence was collected from a man aged 35-49 years in good health. The source material was blood. The V gene is TRBV9, the J gene TRBJ1-2; D unclear. In DNA, the CDR3 is TGTGCCAGCAGCGTAGGCGAGGGAGGTGGCTACACCTTC. It is translated as CASSVGEGGGYTF.